Listed here are 30 T cell receptor beta chains from one sample, sequenced in a study of CD8 T cells in ankylosing spondylitis. TCRdb analysed the 5' RACE reads with MiXCR anew, one entry per CDR3 protein. The table has roughly 180,000 distinct CDR3 sequences, roughly 13% seen once; the top ten hold more than 15%. The sample comprised blood, either unsorted or a sorted T cell fraction (not recorded which). The receptor source for this set is a male donor with ankylosing spondylitis or in good health (not recorded which).

V is TRBV20-1 and J is TRBJ1-2; 7 bases match TRBD1. V dropped 4 bases and J dropped 0; count of bases not matched to a gene: 11. CDR1 DFQATT and CDR2 SNEGSKA come from the germline V gene (reference sequence). The CDR3 has 16 residues. CDR3 protein: CSAKDRDPLANYGYTF. CDR3 sequence (DNA): TGCAGTGCTAAAGACAGGGACCCTCTTGCTAACTATGGCTACACCTTC.

V gene TRBV4-1 combines with J gene TRBJ1-5; a weak D match, TRBD1 (5 bases). This CDR3 comprises 15 residues. V gave up 0 bases and J gave up 7 bases, with 13 bases separating them. Germline-derived CDR1 and CDR2 are MGHRA and YSYEKL. The CDR3 nucleotides read TGCGCCAGCAGCCAAGACAAAGGGGCTTACCAGCCCCAGCATTTT. It specifies CASSQDKGAYQPQHF.

This clonotype was seen ten or more times. This chain links TRBV12-3 or TRBV12-4 with TRBJ2-3, with D unresolved. Between the trimmed V and J ends, which lost 5 bases and 0 bases, there was a span of 3 bases. CDR3 length: 12 amino acids. The DNA for the CDR3 is TGTGCCAGCAGTATCAGCACAGATACGCAGTATTTT. It codes for CASSISTDTQYF.

This clonotype was found a few times. The V gene is TRBV2, the J gene TRBJ2-1; D possibly corresponds to TRBD2 (6 bases). There are 13 residues in the CDR3. Germline assignment: CDR1 SNHLY and CDR2 FYNNEI. V was cut by 7 bases and J by 6 bases, with 13 bases left in between. The CDR3 sequence: CASTTGEGNEQFF. The CDR3 nucleotides read TGTGCCAGCACAACGGGAGAGGGCAATGAGCAGTTCTTC.

This clonotype was seen only a few times. The gene calls are TRBV30 and TRBJ2-5, with 9 bases aligning to TRBD2. Germline V CDR1 and CDR2: GTSNPN, SVGIG (reference sequence). The V and J ends lost 4 bases and 0 bases, in that order; junction bases with no gene match: 0. The CDR3 is 13 residues long. The CDR3 spells CAWTSGNQETQYF. CDR3 DNA sequence: TGTGCCTGGACTAGCGGGAACCAAGAGACCCAGTACTTC.

There are a few counts of this clonotype. The chain's CDR3 is CASSVGEEFNEQFF. The CDR3 region has the DNA TGTGCCAGCAGCGTAGGCGAGGAATTCAATGAGCAGTTCTTC. This chain connects TRBV9 to TRBJ2-1; D uncertain. The CDR3 is made up of 14 amino acids. Per the germline V gene, CDR1 is SGDLS and CDR2 is YYNGEE. The V gene lost 0 bases and the J gene lost 6 bases, with 10 bases spanning the gap. Combining the CDR3 with reference TRBV9 and TRBJ2-1 gives the whole variable domain DSGVTQTPKHLITATGQRVTLRCSPRSGDLSVYWYQQSLDQGLQFLIQYYNGEERAKGNILERFSAQQFPDLHSELNLSSLELGDSALYFCASSVGEEFNEQFFGPGTRLTVL.

This clonotype was counted between two and nine times. The chain uses TRBV2 and TRBJ2-7; 7 bases match TRBD1. CDR3 length: 14 amino acids. The germline gives CDR1 SNHLY, CDR2 FYNNEI. Unmatched junction bases numbered 5, after V lost 0 bases and J lost 6 bases. The CDR3 is CASSEAMGTVEQYF. The CDR3 DNA sequence: TGTGCCAGCAGTGAAGCGATGGGGACAGTCGAGCAGTACTTC. Together with reference TRBV2 and TRBJ2-7, the CDR3 gives the full variable domain: EPEVTQTPSHQVTQMGQEVILRCVPISNHLYFYWYRQILGQKVEFLVSFYNNEISEKSEIFDDQFSVERPDGSNFTLKIRSTKLEDSAMYFCASSEAMGTVEQYFGPGTRLTVT.

This clonotype was seen only a few times. This rearrangement joins TRBV7-9 to TRBJ1-2, with D possibly being TRBD1 (6 bases). V dropped 2 bases and J dropped 4 bases, with 8 bases sitting between them. The CDR3 is 13 amino acids. Germline CDR1 and CDR2: SEHNR and FQNEAQ (reference sequence). For the CDR3, the DNA is TGTGCCAGCAGCTTACAGGGGCCCTATGGCTACACCTTC. Amino acid sequence: CASSLQGPYGYTF.

The chain links TRBV21-1 to TRBJ2-3; the table names TRBD1, a call not compared with the DNA. TRBV21-1 is assigned pseudogene status. This CDR3 is 16 amino acids long. DNA for the CDR3: TGTGCCAGCAGCAAAGAGGCCGGGTCTAGCACAGATACGCAGTATTTT. This translates into CASSKEAGSSTDTQYF.

V usage is TRBV6-5 and J usage is TRBJ2-3; maybe TRBD2 (5 bases). CDR3 length: 17 residues. The V end was cut by 2 bases, the J end by 2 bases, with 17 bases between. From germline, CDR1 is MNHEY and CDR2 SVGAGI. The CDR3 here is CASSYLRTPTYTDTQYF. The CDR3 coding sequence is TGTGCCAGCAGTTACCTTCGGACTCCAACTTACACAGATACGCAGTATTTT.

This clonotype was recorded at least ten times. The rearrangement joins TRBV15 to TRBJ1-1; D is perhaps TRBD1 (5 bases). The CDR3 covers 15 residues. Trimming removed 0 bases from V and 3 bases from J, with 11 bases in between. Per the germline V gene, CDR1 is LNHNV and CDR2 is YYDKDF (reference sequence). The chain's CDR3 is CATSRDRGKDTEAFF. As DNA, the CDR3 is TGTGCCACCAGCAGAGATAGGGGAAAGGACACTGAAGCTTTCTTT.

The chain links TRBV11-2 to TRBJ2-3; 8 bases are a match to TRBD2. V shed 2 bases and J 2 bases; nucleotides not matched to a gene: 6. CDR1 and CDR2 (germline): SGHAT, FQNNGV. CDR3 length equals 16 residues. The CDR3 nucleotides are TGTGCCAGCAGCTTAATGGGACTAGGGGCCACAGATACGCAGTATTTT. Protein product: CASSLMGLGATDTQYF. Full variable domain (outside the CDR3, taken from reference TRBV11-2 and TRBJ2-3): EAGVAQSPRYKIIEKRQSVAFWCNPISGHATLYWYQQILGQGPKLLIQFQNNGVVDDSQLPKDRFSAERLKGVDSTLKIQPAKLEDSAVYLCASSLMGLGATDTQYFGPGTRLTVL.

This clonotype has ten or more counts. The CDR3 DNA sequence: TGCGCCAGCAGCTTGATCATCGGCACTGAAGCTTTCTTT. It codes for CASSLIIGTEAFF. V is TRBV5-1 and J is TRBJ1-1; D not resolved. The CDR3 is 13 residues long. CDR1 and CDR2 from the germline V gene are SGHRS and YFSETQ. V was trimmed by 1 base and J by 4 bases, leaving 8 bases between them.

The J gene is TRBJ2-5, the V gene TRBV7-2; 8 nucleotides agree with TRBD2. This CDR3 spans 17 amino acids. Germline V gives CDR1 SGHTA, CDR2 FQGNSA. Germline trimming cut 0 bases from V and 7 bases from J; bases unmatched to any gene: 13. In DNA form, the CDR3 reads TGTGCCAGCAGCTTAGCGCTGTTAGCGGGTGCGGGGGGGACCCAGTACTTC. Protein sequence: CASSLALLAGAGGTQYF.

This clonotype appeared a few times. One junction end does not reproduce the germline sequence, and a read error may be involved. CDR3 DNA: TGTGCTAGTGGTTTGGTACACACGGAGACATGGATCTTC. Protein: CASGLVHTETWIF. V gene TRBV12-5 combines with J gene TRBJ2-1; no clear D. The CDR3 length is 13 residues. The germline gives CDR1 LGHNT, CDR2 FRNRAP.

The chain links TRBV27 to TRBJ1-5, with D possibly TRBD1 on 6 matching bases. Trimming stripped 5 bases from V and 0 bases from J, with 11 bases between. The CDR3 is 15 residues long. Germline V lookup: CDR1 MNHEY, CDR2 SMNVEV (reference sequence). The DNA for the CDR3 is TGTGCCAGCAGTCCCGGGACAAATAGCAATCAGCCCCAGCATTTT. This sequence encodes CASSPGTNSNQPQHF.

The chain combines TRBV3-1 with TRBJ1-2; the D gene is possibly TRBD1 (6 bases). CDR1 is LGHDT, CDR2 YNNKEL, per germline (reference sequence). The CDR3 spans 14 residues. Trimming left V 3 bases short and J 3 bases short, with 11 bases between. The CDR3 DNA reads as TGTGCCAGCAGCCACCTCCCAGGGGACTATGGCTACACCTTC. The encoded protein is CASSHLPGDYGYTF.

This chain connects TRBV5-4 to TRBJ2-3, with 7 nucleotides matching TRBD2. Germline-derived CDR1 and CDR2 are SGHNT and YYREEE (reference sequence). The V gene end was trimmed by 4 bases and the J gene end by 4 bases; junction bases not matched to a gene: 9. The CDR3 extends over 15 amino acids. The CDR3 nucleotides read TGTGCCAGCAGCGGGACTACCCTAGGACCAGATACGCAGTATTTT. Translated, it gives CASSGTTLGPDTQYF.

This rearrangement joins TRBV15 to TRBJ2-3; D gene ambiguous. CDR3 length: 15 residues. V was shortened by 8 bases and J by 2 bases, with 17 bases between the two germline ends. Germline lookup yields CDR1 LNHNV and CDR2 YYDKDF (reference sequence). CDR3 residues: CATSSGQRSTDTQYF. CDR3 in DNA: TGTGCCACCTCTTCCGGTCAGCGTTCCACAGATACGCAGTATTTT.

This sequence joins TRBV10-1 and TRBJ2-3; D not resolved. Trimming removed 2 bases at V and 7 bases at J, with 10 bases between. CDR3 length equals 13 residues. Germline CDR1 and CDR2: WNHNN and SYGVQD (reference sequence). The CDR3: CASSEDDRHTQYF. The DNA for the CDR3 is TGCGCCAGCAGTGAGGACGACCGACATACGCAGTATTTT.

The chain recombines TRBV5-1 with TRBJ2-7, with 8 nucleotides matching TRBD1. Losses at the gene ends were 4 bases for V and 2 bases for J; bases not matched to a gene: 8. This CDR3 comprises 15 residues. Germline V gives CDR1 SGHRS, CDR2 YFSETQ. This chain's CDR3 is CASSGASGQAYEQYF. DNA for the CDR3: TGCGCCAGCAGCGGGGCTTCGGGACAGGCCTACGAGCAGTACTTC.

This rearrangement joins TRBV4-1 to TRBJ1-1, with no clear D. This CDR3 spans 15 amino acids. Trimming stripped 4 bases from V and 1 base from J, with 13 bases between. Per germline, CDR1 MGHRA and CDR2 YSYEKL. For the CDR3, the DNA is TGCGCCAGCAGCCGCAGGACTGATCAGAACACTGAAGCTTTCTTT. It translates to CASSRRTDQNTEAFF.

This clonotype was detected only a few times. The DNA for the CDR3 is TGTGCCAGCAGCCCTCCGCGCAGTCACTACGAGCAGTACTTC. Protein product: CASSPPRSHYEQYF. The chain links TRBV11-2 to TRBJ2-7, with no clear D. CDR1 is SGHAT, CDR2 FQNNGV, per germline. This CDR3 is 14 amino acids long. The germline V and J ends were trimmed by 5 bases and 3 bases, with 14 bases remaining between them.

This clonotype was seen many times. The chain uses TRBV29-1 and TRBJ2-1; 13 bases fit TRBD2. CDR1 and CDR2 from the germline V gene are SQVTM and ANQGSEA. CDR3 length: 17 amino acids. Trimming at V came to 4 bases and at J to 0 bases, leaving 6 bases not matched to a gene. The CDR3 DNA follows: TGCAGCGTTGCGGGGACTAGCGGGACCCGCTCCTACAATGAGCAGTTCTTC. Its protein is CSVAGTSGTRSYNEQFF.

There are many counts of this clonotype. The V and J genes are TRBV27 and TRBJ1-6; 7 nucleotides line up with TRBD1. Germline CDR1 MNHEY, CDR2 SMNVEV (reference sequence). CDR3 length: 14 residues. Unmatched junction bases numbered 6, after V lost 6 bases and J lost 7 bases. The CDR3 coding sequence is TGTGCCAGCAGATCGGACAGGAGGAATTCACCCCTCCACTTT. Its translation is CASRSDRRNSPLHF.

V and J are TRBV20-1 and TRBJ2-3, with 10 bases matching TRBD2. Germline assignment: CDR1 DFQATT and CDR2 SNEGSKA (reference sequence). There are 15 residues in the CDR3. V gave up 1 base and J gave up 3 bases; unmatched junction bases: 4. The CDR3 coding sequence is TGCAGTGCTAGAGCAGCGGGAGGGCCGACAGATACGCAGTATTTT. This gives the protein CSARAAGGPTDTQYF.

The rearrangement uses TRBV6-1 and TRBJ2-3, with TRBD1 matching 8 bases. The length of the CDR3 is 15 residues. CDR1 is MNHNS and CDR2 is SASEGT in the germline V gene. The J segment lost 2 bases and the V segment lost 10 bases, leaving 11 bases of the junction unmatched. The CDR3 DNA reads TGTGCCACCAAATTGACAGGGGCATTCACAGATACGCAGTATTTT. Translating gives CATKLTGAFTDTQYF.

The rearrangement uses TRBV30 and TRBJ1-2; 7 nucleotides align to TRBD1. V was clipped by 2 bases and J by 3 bases; unmatched bases: 6. CDR3 size: 14 residues. Germline CDR1 is GTSNPN and CDR2 is SVGIG (reference sequence). The chain's CDR3 is CAWSPTGTYYGYTF. As DNA, the CDR3 is TGTGCCTGGAGTCCGACAGGGACTTACTATGGCTACACCTTC.

This clonotype occurred a few times. The gene calls are TRBV11-2 and TRBJ2-3, with D perhaps being TRBD1 or TRBD2 (6 bases each). V lost 5 bases and J 0 bases, leaving 18 bases between the germline ends. The length of the CDR3 is 17 residues. Germline loops: CDR1 SGHAT, CDR2 FQNNGV. This CDR3 is CASSPTGGTPSTDTQYF. For the CDR3, the DNA is TGTGCCAGCAGCCCCACAGGCGGGACACCTAGCACAGATACGCAGTATTTT. Complete variable domain (other parts from reference TRBV11-2 and TRBJ2-3): EAGVAQSPRYKIIEKRQSVAFWCNPISGHATLYWYQQILGQGPKLLIQFQNNGVVDDSQLPKDRFSAERLKGVDSTLKIQPAKLEDSAVYLCASSPTGGTPSTDTQYFGPGTRLTVL.

This clonotype showed up just a few times. The rearrangement links TRBV20-1 to TRBJ2-3; D perhaps matches TRBD2 (5 bases). This CDR3 region has 18 residues. The germline CDR1 and CDR2 sequences are DFQATT and SNEGSKA (reference sequence). Trimming stripped 2 bases from V and 2 bases from J, with 23 bases between. The CDR3 DNA reads as TGCAGTGCTAGACCCGACGTAGTGAGTAGCGAGAACACAGATACGCAGTATTTT. Residues: CSARPDVVSSENTDTQYF.